The 2 T cell receptor beta chains below were found in one sample sequenced in a study of identical twins. One entry per CDR3 protein, called by TCRdb with MiXCR from the 5' RACE reads. The table includes about 1.7 million distinct CDR3 sequences, under 35% detected once. The specimen was cord blood. Receptors originate from a newborn girl in good health.

The rearrangement links TRBV2 to TRBJ1-5; 7 nucleotides match TRBD1. CDR1 is SNHLY and CDR2 is FYNNEI in the germline V gene. The CDR3 is 14 amino acids. The V and J ends lost 7 bases and 6 bases, in that order; junction bases with no gene match: 9. The CDR3 loop reads CASNTQGQIQPQHF. Here the CDR3 DNA reads TGTGCCAGCAATACTCAGGGACAGATTCAGCCCCAGCATTTT.

This sequence joins TRBV24-1 and TRBJ2-5; possible D gene TRBD1, 5 bases. Germline V lookup: CDR1 KGHDR, CDR2 SFDVKD. The CDR3 covers 14 residues. Between the trimmed V and J ends, which lost 2 bases and 11 bases, there was a span of 17 bases. CDR3 amino acids: CATSDWGSDGEQYF. In DNA, the CDR3 is TGTGCCACCAGTGATTGGGGCTCTGACGGTGAGCAGTACTTC.